Below are 21 T cell receptor beta chains sequenced from a single sample in a study of cytomegalovirus exposure and HLA in healthy donors. PCR amplification relied on 60 Vbeta primers (plus 13 Jbeta primers). Repertoires were generated with immunoSEQ multiplex PCR, while TCRdb's copy carries only in-frame clones and drops some. Among around 130,000 clones listed, 85% were seen once. Sequencing used PBMCs. Receptors originate from a woman aged 25-40 years in good health and CMV-seropositive.

The chain links TRBV2 to TRBJ2-1; TRBD1 aligns across 10 bases. The germline V gene encodes CDR1 SNHLY and CDR2 FYNNEI. The CDR3 is 15 residues long. V trimming: 1 base; J trimming: 4 bases; junction bases outside the gene matches: 1. CDR3: CASSEGTGGYNEQFF. CDR3 in DNA: TGTGCCAGCAGTGAAGGGACAGGGGGTTACAATGAGCAGTTCTTC.

The chain is built from TRBV6-5 and TRBJ2-1, with 10 bases matching TRBD2. The CDR3 is made up of 15 amino acids. Losses at the gene ends were 0 bases for V and 7 bases for J; bases not matched to a gene: 3. Germline CDR1 is MNHEY and CDR2 is SVGAGI. The CDR3 DNA reads TGTGCCAGCAGTTACTCACTAGCGGGATCGAATGAGCAGTTCTTC. This codes for CASSYSLAGSNEQFF.

This CDR3 is CASSISEQTDTQYF. CDR3 coding DNA: TGTGCCAGTAGTATTAGCGAGCAAACAGATACGCAGTATTTT. This sequence joins TRBV19 and TRBJ2-3, with TRBD2 as a possible D gene (5 bases). The CDR3 covers 14 residues. Trimming took off 3 bases at V and 3 bases at J, with 10 bases between the two ends. Germline V CDR1 and CDR2: LNHDA, SQIVND (reference sequence).

The chain employs TRBV5-6 and TRBJ2-2, with TRBD2 matching over 9 bases. The CDR3 has 15 amino acids. J gave up 5 bases and V 0 bases, and 2 bases lay outside the gene matches. Germline assignment: CDR1 SGHDT and CDR2 YYEEEE. The CDR3 bases are TGTGCCAGCAGCTTGGTAGCGGGAGTTACCGGGGAGCTGTTTTTT. It codes for CASSLVAGVTGELFF.

For the CDR3, the DNA is TGTGCCAGCAGCGTCTCTGGACACCTCTCTGGGGCCAACGTCCTGACTTTC. As protein: CASSVSGHLSGANVLTF. V usage is TRBV7-3 and J usage is TRBJ2-6; TRBD1 might be the D (5 bases). This CDR3 region has 17 residues. Germline V gene data show CDR1 as SGHTA and CDR2 as FQGTGA. V gave up 5 bases and J gave up 0 bases, with 14 bases separating them.

The rearrangement joins TRBV7-3 to TRBJ2-2; 10 nucleotides match TRBD1. The CDR3 totals 15 residues. V dropped 4 bases and J dropped 6; count of bases not matched to a gene: 5. Germline V CDR1 and CDR2: SGHTA, FQGTGA. The chain's CDR3 is CASSSTGGGPGELFF. Here the CDR3 DNA reads TGTGCCAGCAGCTCGACAGGGGGCGGTCCCGGGGAGCTGTTTTTT.

V and J are TRBV4-1 and TRBJ2-3, with D maybe TRBD2 (6 bases). V dropped 4 bases and J dropped 2 bases, with 22 bases sitting between them. This CDR3 region has 18 residues. Germline CDR1 reads MGHRA; CDR2 reads YSYEKL. This CDR3 is CASSPHTRLVGPTDTQYF. CDR3 nucleotide sequence: TGCGCCAGCAGCCCTCATACCCGACTAGTTGGACCCACAGATACGCAGTATTTT.

The CDR3 loop is CASSPNRGRSPLHF. In nucleotides, the CDR3 is TGTGCCAGCAGCCCTAATAGGGGGCGTTCACCCCTCCACTTT. The chain combines TRBV13 with TRBJ1-6, with 7 bases that match TRBD1. The CDR3 extends over 14 amino acids. Germline values: CDR1 PRHDT, CDR2 FYEKMQ (reference sequence). With 5 bases clipped from V and 9 bases from J, the junction kept 7 bases outside the gene matches.

The rearrangement joins TRBV28 to TRBJ1-1; TRBD1 matches 9 bases. With V trimmed by 5 bases and J by 8 bases, 9 bases remained unmatched. The V gene's germline CDR1 is MDHEN and CDR2 SYDVKM. The CDR3 spans 14 residues. CDR3 nucleotide sequence: TGTGCCAGCAGTACTCCGGGACAGGGCTCCGAAGCTTTCTTT. Translated: CASSTPGQGSEAFF.

The V call is TRBV5-6, the J call TRBJ2-1; 8 bases fit TRBD2. V shed 2 bases and J 15 bases; nucleotides not matched to a gene: 16. Germline V gene data show CDR1 as SGHDT and CDR2 as YYEEEE. The CDR3 consists of 15 residues. In nucleotides, the CDR3 is TGTGCCAGCAGCTTAGCGGGGGACAACGGGAGGGCAAGGTTCTTC. Amino acid sequence: CASSLAGDNGRARFF.

The chain links TRBV6-5 to TRBJ2-3; the match to TRBD2 covers 8 bases. The CDR3 is 14 amino acids. Trimming cost V 7 bases and J 4 bases; bases outside gene matches: 7. Germline V gene sequence: CDR1 MNHEY, CDR2 SVGAGI. CDR3 sequence reads: CASNIAGRADTQYF. The DNA of the CDR3 is TGTGCCAGCAATATAGCGGGGAGGGCAGATACGCAGTATTTT.

The gene calls are TRBV7-9 and TRBJ2-1; D is undetermined. The CDR3 is made up of 12 amino acids. The V end lost 2 bases, the J end lost 9 bases, and 8 bases lay between the germline ends. The germline V gene has CDR1 SEHNR and CDR2 FQNEAQ (reference sequence). The CDR3 sequence is CASSLSRSEQFF. The CDR3 nucleotides are TGTGCCAGCAGCTTATCGAGGAGTGAGCAGTTCTTC.

This clone turned up a few times. V and J are TRBV9 and TRBJ2-2; possibly TRBD1 for D (6 bases). The CDR3 loop spans 13 amino acids. Trimming pared 5 bases from V and 6 bases from J, leaving 11 bases between. Germline CDR1 and CDR2: SGDLS and YYNGEE. The CDR3 region is CASRRDISGELFF. The CDR3 region has the DNA TGTGCCAGCAGACGGGACATTTCCGGGGAGCTGTTTTTT.

The chain uses TRBV25-1 and TRBJ2-3; 7 bases fit TRBD2. Trimming removed 7 bases from V and 3 bases from J; junction bases left unmatched: 4. Germline values: CDR1 MGHDK, CDR2 SYGVNS. The length of the CDR3 is 13 residues. CDR3 protein: CASTAGRTDTQYF. Written as DNA, the CDR3 is TGTGCCAGCACAGCGGGAAGGACAGATACGCAGTATTTT. Based on the CDR3 plus reference TRBV25-1 and TRBJ2-3, the full variable domain is EADIYQTPRYLVIGTGKKITLECSQTMGHDKMYWYQQDPGMELHLIHYSYGVNSTEKGDLSSESTVSRIRTEHFPLTLESARPSHTSQYLCASTAGRTDTQYFGPGTRLTVL.

Of note for this clone: At one of its ends the junction is not consistent with the germline gene, which may arise from a read error. The CDR3 DNA sequence: TGTGCCTGGAGTGTACGTGGCCAGGGGGCGCATGGGTCATTT. This codes for CAWSVRGQGAHGSF. The V and J genes are TRBV30 and TRBJ1-1; TRBD1 matches at 8 bases. Germline V gene sequence: CDR1 GTSNPN, CDR2 SVGIG (reference sequence). The CDR3 contains 14 residues.

To note about this clone: An end of the junction differs from the germline gene, which may be a read error. V and J are TRBV13 and TRBJ2-5; D is undetermined. The length of the CDR3 is 11 residues. In germline, CDR1 is PRHDT, CDR2 FYEKMQ (reference sequence). The CDR3 here is CASSLEEAQYF. In DNA form, the CDR3 reads TGTGCCAGCAGCTTAGAAGAGGCCCAGTACTTC.

The J gene is TRBJ1-3, the V gene TRBV6-1, with 7 bases identical to TRBD1. The CDR3 is made up of 19 amino acids. Looked up from germline, CDR1 is MNHNS and CDR2 is SASEGT. Unmatched junction bases numbered 19, after V lost 4 bases and J lost 4 bases. The DNA of the CDR3 is TGTGCCAGCAGTGCTTCTCGACAGGGACCTTCCCTCTCGGGAAACACCATATATTTT. Residues: CASSASRQGPSLSGNTIYF.

The rearrangement uses TRBV9 and TRBJ2-5; possible D gene TRBD2, 6 bases. Trimming removed 3 bases from V and 9 bases from J, with 15 bases in between. Per germline, CDR1 SGDLS and CDR2 YYNGEE. The CDR3 has 13 amino acids. CDR3 amino acids: CASSDGPRDPQYF. The CDR3 DNA follows: TGTGCCAGCAGCGACGGCCCGCGGGACCCCCAGTACTTC.

V gene TRBV30 combines with J gene TRBJ2-3; D is unclear. V shed 0 bases and J shed 4 bases, with 5 bases lying between them. This CDR3 spans 12 amino acids. Per the germline V gene, CDR1 is GTSNPN and CDR2 is SVGIG (reference sequence). The CDR3: CAWSVSSDTQYF. The CDR3 region has the DNA TGTGCCTGGAGTGTGAGCTCAGATACGCAGTATTTT.

The rearrangement joins TRBV7-6 to TRBJ2-7; the match to TRBD1 covers 7 bases. The CDR3 is 15 residues long. Germline V gene sequence: CDR1 SGHVS, CDR2 FNYEAQ. Trimming removed 1 base from V and 4 bases from J; junction bases left unmatched: 7. This CDR3 reads CASSLGYRGSYEQYF. The CDR3 DNA reads as TGTGCCAGCAGCTTAGGGTACAGGGGAAGTTACGAGCAGTACTTC.

The chain links TRBV30 to TRBJ1-4, with D uncertain. The germline V gene has CDR1 GTSNPN and CDR2 SVGIG (reference sequence). The V and J ends lost 0 bases and 8 bases respectively, with 10 bases between them. The CDR3 contains 13 residues. The CDR3 region has the DNA TGTGCCTGGAGTGTACTGGCCAGGGAAAAACTGTTTTTT. Residues: CAWSVLAREKLFF.